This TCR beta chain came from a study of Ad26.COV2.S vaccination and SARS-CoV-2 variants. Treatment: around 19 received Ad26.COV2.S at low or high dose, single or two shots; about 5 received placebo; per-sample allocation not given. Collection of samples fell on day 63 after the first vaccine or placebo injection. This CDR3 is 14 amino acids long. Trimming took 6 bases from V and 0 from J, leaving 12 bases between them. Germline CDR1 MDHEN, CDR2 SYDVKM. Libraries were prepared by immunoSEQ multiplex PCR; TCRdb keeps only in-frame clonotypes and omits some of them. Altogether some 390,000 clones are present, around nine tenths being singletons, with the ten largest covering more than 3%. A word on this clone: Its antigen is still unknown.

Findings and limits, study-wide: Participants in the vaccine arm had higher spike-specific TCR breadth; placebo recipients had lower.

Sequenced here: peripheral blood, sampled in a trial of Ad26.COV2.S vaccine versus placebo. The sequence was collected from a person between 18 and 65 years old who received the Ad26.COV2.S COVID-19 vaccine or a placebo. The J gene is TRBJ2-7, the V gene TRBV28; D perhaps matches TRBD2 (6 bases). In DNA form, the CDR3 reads TGTGCCAGCAGACAGGTCGGGAGCTCCTACGAGCAGTACTTC. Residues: CASRQVGSSYEQYF.